The T cell receptor beta chain described here comes from a study of blood T cell repertoires in COVID-19. Study at large: PBMCs, B-cell-depleted T cells, or T cells were the source of the cDNA or gDNA that made up the material.

Clones were read by immunoSEQ multiplex PCR, and TCRdb kept only the in-frame ones, dropping some. The data contain about 350,000 clones, about 90% of them seen just once; the ten biggest clones take up about 6%. The Seattle site enrolled patients during active infection and followed them longitudinally. This clonotype was sampled from a woman aged 45-65 years with COVID-19, enrolled during active disease. The specimen sequenced was peripheral blood.

CDR3 bases: TGTGCCAGCAGCCCTACTCACAGTCAACTGTTTTTT. This sequence encodes CASSPTHSQLFF. The chain links TRBV7-2 to TRBJ1-4, with D unresolved. V lost 5 bases, J lost 12 bases, and 13 bases lay in between. Germline-derived CDR1 and CDR2 are SGHTA and FQGNSA. The CDR3 length is 12 residues.